These T cell receptor beta chains were read from a single sample in a study of blood T cell repertoires in COVID-19. Data came from immunoSEQ multiplex PCR; TCRdb stores just in-frame clones and leaves some out. The sample holds fewer than 300,000 clones, around 85% seen once. Material for sequencing was peripheral blood. The origin of the receptors is a human donor with COVID-19, enrolled during active disease. The donor label of this sample is uncertain. Both conserved end residues are part of each CDR3. A D gene is named only where the DNA matches it firmly. Some rows mark clone size as missing; the rest say once, few, many or name a class of expanded clone.

V	J	D	size	DNA	CDR3
TRBV7-9	TRBJ1-2	TRBD1	NA	TGTGCCAGCAGCCCTGACAGGGGCTTCGGCTATGGCTACACCTTC	CASSPDRGFGYGYTF
TRBV5-6	TRBJ1-6	NA	NA	TGTGCCAGCAGCTTGCACCATTCTGGTGGGGGGAAGTCACCCCTCCACTTT	CASSLHHSGGGKSPLHF
TRBV28	TRBJ1-4	NA	NA	TGTGCCAGCAGTTCAAGGGAGGGTTGGGATGATGAAAAACTGTTTTTT	CASSSREGWDDEKLFF
TRBV9	TRBJ2-5	TRBD2	NA	TGTGCCAGCAGCGTGGGGGCTAGCGGGGAACAAGAGACCCAGTACTTC	CASSVGASGEQETQYF
TRBV4-1	TRBJ1-1	NA	NA	TGCGCCAGCGCCCGAGGAGAAGGGGCCAAAACTGAAGCTTTCTTT	CASARGEGAKTEAFF
TRBV9	TRBJ2-2	TRBD1	NA	TGTGCCAGCAGCGCCCAGGGGGACGTGAACACCGGGGAGCTGTTTTTT	CASSAQGDVNTGELFF
TRBV12-3/TRBV12-4	TRBJ1-1	NA	NA	TGTGCCAGCAGTCCCAGGACTAGCACTGAAGCTTTCTTT	CASSPRTSTEAFF
TRBV4-1	TRBJ2-5	NA	NA	TGCGCCAGCAGCCAATCGGGGAGCAACCGGGAGACCCAGTACTTC	CASSQSGSNRETQYF
TRBV6-5	TRBJ1-2	TRBD1	few	TGTGCCAGCAGCGCAGACAGGGACTATGGCTACACCTTC	CASSADRDYGYTF
TRBV11-1	TRBJ2-1	TRBD2	NA	TGTGCCAGCAGCTTGGCGACTAGCAGGGATGAGCAGTTCTTC	CASSLATSRDEQFF
TRBV4-3	TRBJ2-5	NA	few	TGCGCCAGCAGCCCGGGGTACCAAGAGACCCAGTACTTC	CASSPGYQETQYF
TRBV5-4	TRBJ2-3	TRBD2	NA	TGTGCCAGCAGCTCGAGCGGGAGAGTTACGCAGTATTTT	CASSSSGRVTQYF
TRBV7-2	TRBJ1-5	TRBD1	once	TGTGCCAGCAGCCCGGGACAGGGGGCTCAGCCCCAGCATTTT	CASSPGQGAQPQHF
TRBV4-3	TRBJ2-2	TRBD2	NA	TGCGCCAGCAGGGCTAGCGGGAGCGGTACCGGGGAGCTGTTTTTT	CASRASGSGTGELFF
TRBV6-5	TRBJ2-7	TRBD2	NA	TGTGCCAGCAGTTACCTGAGCGGGAGGAACCCCTACGAGCAGTACTTC	CASSYLSGRNPYEQYF
TRBV9	TRBJ1-3	NA	NA	TGTGCCAGCAGCCGGGCGGGAACTGGAAACACCATATATTTT	CASSRAGTGNTIYF
TRBV19	TRBJ2-5	NA	NA	TGTGCCAGTAGTATAGATCAGGGAAAAGAGACCCAGTACTTC	CASSIDQGKETQYF
TRBV28	TRBJ2-3	TRBD2	NA	TGTGCCAGCAGTCGGACTAGCGGGAGATCAGGTTTCACGCAGTATTTT	CASSRTSGRSGFTQYF
TRBV12-5	TRBJ2-1	NA	NA	TGTGCTAGTGGTTCCGTAGCGGCCTCATTCGGGGAGCAGTTCTTC	CASGSVAASFGEQFF
TRBV30	TRBJ2-7	TRBD2	NA	TGTGCCTGGAGTGGGCATCTAGCGGGATACTCCTACGAGCAGTACTTC	CAWSGHLAGYSYEQYF
TRBV3-1/TRBV3-2	TRBJ1-3	NA	NA	TGTGCCAGCGGAGGACCGACGGACTTCGCTGGAAACACCATATATTTT	CASGGPTDFAGNTIYF
TRBV11-1	TRBJ2-7	TRBD2	NA	TGTGCCAGCAGCCCCGCGGGACTACCCGACAACGAGCAGTACTTC	CASSPAGLPDNEQYF
TRBV5-6	TRBJ1-2	TRBD1	few	TGTGCCAGCAGCATCCTCGATACAGGGGCCTTGAACTATGGCTACACCTTC	CASSILDTGALNYGYTF
TRBV19	TRBJ1-5	NA	NA	TGTGCCAGTAGAGGGGCGGGATATAGCAATCAGCCCCAGCATTTT	CASRGAGYSNQPQHF
TRBV4-3	TRBJ1-1	TRBD1	NA	TGCGCCAGCAGCCCACAGGGGGCGGATTTTAATGAAGCTTTCTTT	CASSPQGADFNEAFF
TRBV3-1/TRBV3-2	TRBJ1-5	NA	NA	TGTGCCAGCAGCCCCGGATTTTCCCAGGCGGGGCCCCAGCATTTT	CASSPGFSQAGPQHF
TRBV25-1	TRBJ2-7	TRBD1	NA	TGTGCCAGCAGTGCCTCGGACAGGGGGCGGATCGAGCAGTACTTC	CASSASDRGRIEQYF
TRBV7-8	TRBJ1-5	NA	NA	TGTGCCAGCAGCTTTAGTGCGTCGGATCAGCCCCAGCATTTT	CASSFSASDQPQHF
TRBV9	TRBJ1-3	NA	NA	TGTGCCAGCAGCGTAGGGCAGGGGGGAAACACCATATATTTT	CASSVGQGGNTIYF
TRBV7-9	TRBJ2-1	TRBD2	NA	TGTGCCAGCAGCTTAGGGGCGGGAGGTTACAATGAGCAGTTCTTC	CASSLGAGGYNEQFF
TRBV4-1	TRBJ1-5	NA	NA	TGCGCCAGCAGCCTACAAGGGAGTGGGCAGCCCCAGCATTTT	CASSLQGSGQPQHF
TRBV4-2	TRBJ1-1	NA	NA	TGTGCCAGCAGCCTGGAAGGGGGAGAAAATGAAGCTTTCTTT	CASSLEGGENEAFF
TRBV5-5	TRBJ2-7	TRBD1	NA	TGTGCCAGCAGCTTGGGTCCGGGACAGGGAAGATCCTACGAGCAGTACTTC	CASSLGPGQGRSYEQYF
TRBV2	TRBJ1-6	NA	NA	TGTGCCAGCAGAGGACAGAGGAATTCACCCCTCCACTTT	CASRGQRNSPLHF
TRBV2	TRBJ1-6	NA	NA	TGTGCCAGCAGTATCCTCGGGTCCACCCATAATTCACCCCTCCACTTT	CASSILGSTHNSPLHF
TRBV5-5	TRBJ1-2	NA	NA	TGTGCCAGCAGCTTGTCAGTAAACTATGGCTACACCTTC	CASSLSVNYGYTF
TRBV19	TRBJ1-1	NA	once	TGTGCCAGTAGTATCGGTCGAGGTGTTGGAGCTTTCTTT	CASSIGRGVGAFF
TRBV6-2/TRBV6-3	TRBJ1-5	TRBD1	NA	TGTGCCAGCAGTTACCCCCGGGACAGGGCTATGATCGATCAGCCCCAGCATTTT	CASSYPRDRAMIDQPQHF
TRBV25-1	TRBJ2-1	NA	NA	TGTGCCAGCAGCAGGGACGGGAGCTCCTACAATGAGCAGTTCTTC	CASSRDGSSYNEQFF
TRBV7-9	TRBJ1-2	TRBD1	NA	TGTGCCAGCAGCAACCGGGACAGCTATGGCTACACCTTC	CASSNRDSYGYTF
TRBV19	TRBJ1-3	NA	NA	TGTGCCAGTAGTATCTCGACGCGGGAAAACACCATATATTTT	CASSISTRENTIYF